This TCR beta chain was sequenced for a study of human T cells and chemical hapten exposure. The CDR3 contains 14 residues. Per the germline V gene, CDR1 is LGHDT and CDR2 is YNNKEL (reference sequence). V was shortened by 1 base and J by 10 bases, with 11 bases between the two germline ends. Unique molecular identifiers were attached to individual cDNA molecules during library preparation. Using its own MiXCR run on the RACE reads, TCRdb lists one record per CDR3 protein. The data contain approximately 340,000 distinct CDR3 sequences, around 7% of them singletons. As to time point: patch test 1, 2 weeks after DPC sensitization. Treatment here: therapeutic diphenylcyclopropenone sensitization with weekly scalp DPC.

This chain uses TRBV3-1 with TRBJ1-6; D is unclear. Here the sequenced sample was whole blood, taken in connection with sensitization to the hapten diphenylcyclopropenone (DPC). The TCR comes from a woman younger than 35 with alopecia areata. Some clones in this sample may be carry-over from other donors' samples. Here the CDR3 reads CASSQGVTGSPLHF. The CDR3 DNA reads TGTGCCAGCAGCCAAGGTGTTACTGGGTCACCCCTCCACTTT.